This TCR beta chain originates from a study of shared clonotypes between healthy human individuals (dated by TCRdb to about 2020). With regard to the full study: A couple of women and three men aged 18 to 49 years were included in the cohort. Blood TCR repertoires of about 5 healthy adults were deeply sequenced to estimate repertoire size and the extent of clonotype sharing between individuals. To increase sequencing depth and limit assay-specific biases, TCR repertoire library preparation and sequencing were carried out by different laboratories using diverse techniques. Between about 0.9 and 10 billion PBMCs per donor were obtained by leukapheresis.

On this clone: This clone's antigen is unknown. The record has no base qualities; no much larger clone is one base away.

The donors were healthy, HIV-negative adults who had no recently reported acute infections or vaccinations. Every donor was a Caucasian adult residing in Nashville, Tennessee, USA. For unsorted samples, tens of millions of PBMCs were counted, and genomic DNA was extracted using the QIAamp DNA Blood Mini kit. After blood collection by leukapheresis, PBMCs were isolated using Ficoll-Histopaque density gradient centrifugation and then cryopreserved in the vapor phase of liquid nitrogen. The research as a whole found: Only blood was sampled, and tissue TCR repertoires likely differ from those in blood. The genetic and exposure-history diversity represented was limited by the small number of donors. Based on pairwise subsampling, the degree of clonotype sharing among donors was expected to be affected by sequencing depth.

TCR CDR3 regions were amplified from genomic DNA by multiplex PCR using the deep immunoSEQ assay. Extracted genomic DNA from each cell subset was distributed evenly across all wells of several immunoSEQ 96-well plates, and each plate was treated as a replicate. For unsorted PBMC, each replicate PCR was loaded with about 280 ng genomic DNA, equivalent to 30,000 or so T cell genomes. Unsorted PBMC genomic DNA was sequenced across ten immunoSEQ deep assay plates. The purified libraries were quantified using a Qubit 3.0 fluorometer, sized with a Bioanalyzer 2100, and then quantified again using the KAPA Library Quantification kit. A separate single-read 150-cycle Illumina NextSeq 550 flow cell was used to sequence each immunoSEQ 96-well plate. In the source study's methods: Because the immunoSEQ output included only junctional sequences and no quality scores, the filtering could not be the same as the filtering used for full-length reads. Sequences were annotated with PyIR, a Python wrapper for IgBLAST v1.9, and V/J genes and CDR3 were assigned using IMGT germline references. Any read was removed if the V/J assignment was weak (E-value above 1e-6), the CDR3 was missing, or the read contained stop codons, out-of-frame junctions, or ambiguous translated residues. A V3J clonotype was defined by an identical inferred V gene, J gene, and CDR3 amino acid sequence. Percentage overlap between repertoires was calculated by dividing the number of shared unique clonotypes by the size of the smaller repertoire. Richness of each repertoire was evaluated using RTK rarefaction, the Chao1 estimator, and Recon v2.1 estimates of unobserved clonotypes. Entries here come from immuneACCESS through TCRdb and include only in-frame sequences with V and J called. Some clones fail to appear in such tables; in the studies checked, an unresolved V gene covers under half of the shortfall, and the cause of the remainder is unknown. V and J calls and clone size are as listed in that table; D and trimming were resolved from the DNA. The sample includes approximately 500,000 clones, with about 78% observed a single time. The top ten clonotypes cover 12% of the sample.

Sequences SGHRS (CDR1) and YFSETQ (CDR2) are obtained from the germline V gene. The junction shows trimming of 5 bases on V and 0 bases on J, plus 6 bases between the germline ends. The CDR3 holds 14 amino acids from the cysteine to the phenylalanine. CDR3 DNA is the only sequence kept; it has 42 bases, read in frame from the first base. The receptor comes from a woman aged 35 to 49 in good health. Some clones in this sample may be carry-over from other donors' samples. Sequenced sample: PBMCs. Recombination connected TRBV5-1 to TRBJ2-6; no D segment can be confidently identified. The bases are TGCGCCAGCAGAGATAGCTCTGGGGCCAACGTCCTGACTTTC. Its translation reads: CASRDSSGANVLTF.